Shown below are 24 T cell receptor beta chains from a single sample sequenced in a study of cytomegalovirus exposure and HLA in healthy donors (dated by TCRdb to about 2017). Receptor amplification or capture employed the immunoSEQ multiplex PCR assay. For the multiplex PCR, a mixture combining 60 forward primers for TCR Vbeta segments and 13 reverse primers for TCR Jbeta segments was used. The table was pulled from immuneACCESS by TCRdb, which kept in-frame rearrangements only. Such tables lose some clones; where checked, under half of the loss comes from unresolved V genes, and the rest has no known cause. Counted in this sample were roughly 140,000 clones; about a tenth of them appeared once. 1.8% of the sample belongs to the ten largest clones. The sequencing sample was made of PBMCs. The receptors were gathered from a male donor in good health and CMV-seronegative.

The chain has TRBV7-9 and TRBJ2-7; 10 positions match TRBD1. J was trimmed by 5 bases and V by 6 bases; bases with no gene match: 4. Germline V lookup: CDR1 SEHNR, CDR2 FQNEAQ (reference sequence). The CDR3 runs to 13 residues. For the CDR3, the DNA is TGTGCCAGCAGTCAGACAGGGGGCAACGAGCAGTACTTC. It is translated as CASSQTGGNEQYF.

Turning to this clone: At one end, the junction sequence differs from germline, possibly due to a read error. This rearrangement joins TRBV7-9 to TRBJ2-5; 12 bases are a match to TRBD2. Germline V gives CDR1 SEHNR, CDR2 FQNEAQ (reference sequence). The CDR3 is made up of 16 amino acids. The CDR3 nucleotides are TGTGCCGGCAGCACCAGACTAGCGGGGGATCAAGAGACCCAGTACTTC. This translates into CAGSTRLAGDQETQYF. The full variable domain, rest sourced from reference TRBV7-9 and TRBJ2-5, is DTGVSQNPRHKITKRGQNVTFRCDPISEHNRLYWYRQTLGQGPEFLTYFQNEAQLEKSRLLSDRFSAERPKGSFSTLEIQRTEQGDSAMYLCAGSTRLAGDQETQYFGPGTRLLVL.

The V call is TRBV2, the J call TRBJ2-1; D is perhaps TRBD1 (6 bases). The CDR3 length is 16 residues. CDR1 and CDR2 (germline): SNHLY, FYNNEI. The V end was cut by 3 bases, the J end by 0 bases, with 12 bases between. The CDR3 bases are TGTGCCAGCAGTGAGACAGGTCTTTTCTCCTACAATGAGCAGTTCTTC. Its translation: CASSETGLFSYNEQFF.

J is TRBJ1-4 and V is TRBV4-2; possible D gene TRBD1, 6 bases. Germline loops: CDR1 LGHNA, CDR2 YNFKEQ. The CDR3 runs to 16 residues. Deletions cut 4 bases from V and 0 bases from J, with 12 bases between. The CDR3 is CASSPGDRATNEKLFF. Here the CDR3 DNA reads TGTGCCAGCAGCCCAGGGGACCGTGCAACTAATGAAAAACTGTTTTTT.

The chain is built from TRBV7-6 and TRBJ2-3, with 7 bases lining up with TRBD1. CDR3 size: 17 residues. CDR1 and CDR2 from the germline V gene are SGHVS and FNYEAQ. J was trimmed by 0 bases and V by 4 bases; bases with no gene match: 10. CDR3 DNA: TGTGCCAGCAGCTCCCGCATGGGGACAGCAAGCACAGATACGCAGTATTTT. This sequence encodes CASSSRMGTASTDTQYF.

This clone occurred a few times. The J gene is TRBJ1-2, the V gene TRBV19, with D possibly matching TRBD1 (5 bases). The V gene lost 6 bases and the J gene lost 2 bases, with 13 bases spanning the gap. Germline lookup yields CDR1 LNHDA and CDR2 SQIVND (reference sequence). CDR3 length: 14 amino acids. CDR3: CASRSLGGNYGYTF. DNA for the CDR3: TGTGCCAGTAGATCCCTGGGGGGGAACTATGGCTACACCTTC.

This clone was seen more than once but under ten times. The V and J genes are TRBV11-1 and TRBJ2-7, with D hard to call. This CDR3 is built from 16 residues. Between the trimmed V and J ends, which lost 5 bases and 1 base, there was a span of 18 bases. Germline assignment: CDR1 SGHAT and CDR2 FQDESV (reference sequence). CDR3 nucleotides: TGTGCCAGCAGCCCTCAAGGTAGGAGTGGTTCCTACGAGCAGTACTTC. Residues: CASSPQGRSGSYEQYF.

This clone was counted a few times. The chain's CDR3 is CAISLGGTNEKLFF. DNA for the CDR3: TGTGCCATCAGCTTGGGGGGGACTAATGAAAAACTGTTTTTT. The chain links TRBV10-3 to TRBJ1-4; weak D call: TRBD1 (5 bases). Germline V gene lookup returns CDR1 ENHRY and CDR2 SYGVKD. The CDR3 sequence is 14 residues long. V lost 6 bases and J lost 2, with 10 bases in between.

This clone was counted only a few times. V usage is TRBV11-2 and J usage is TRBJ1-2; 11 nucleotides agree with TRBD1. J was trimmed by 2 bases and V by 5 bases; bases with no gene match: 10. This CDR3 contains 17 residues. Germline loops: CDR1 SGHAT, CDR2 FQNNGV. The CDR3 loop is CASSGLGQGVPNYGYTF. In DNA form, the CDR3 reads TGTGCCAGCAGCGGACTGGGACAGGGGGTACCCAACTATGGCTACACCTTC. Together with reference TRBV11-2 and TRBJ1-2, the CDR3 gives the full variable domain: EAGVAQSPRYKIIEKRQSVAFWCNPISGHATLYWYQQILGQGPKLLIQFQNNGVVDDSQLPKDRFSAERLKGVDSTLKIQPAKLEDSAVYLCASSGLGQGVPNYGYTFGSGTRLTVV.

This clone showed up just a few times. The chain carries TRBV6-5 and TRBJ2-5; 8 bases agree with TRBD2. V lost 0 bases and J lost 4; bases outside the gene matches: 4. The CDR3 has 15 amino acids. Germline CDR1 MNHEY, CDR2 SVGAGI. This CDR3 reads CASSYSPGGRETQYF. The DNA for the CDR3 is TGTGCCAGCAGTTACTCGCCGGGAGGGCGAGAGACCCAGTACTTC.

This clone was seen only a few times. The chain links TRBV6-5 to TRBJ1-3; 7 bases are shared with TRBD1. Germline trimming cut 6 bases from V and 0 bases from J; bases unmatched to any gene: 5. This CDR3 contains 15 residues. In germline, CDR1 is MNHEY, CDR2 SVGAGI. CDR3 amino acids: CASSPDRYSGNTIYF. The CDR3 DNA sequence: TGTGCCAGCAGCCCGGACAGGTACTCTGGAAACACCATATATTTT.

The V gene is TRBV7-3, the J gene TRBJ2-1; 10 bases are a match to TRBD2. The CDR3 is 15 amino acids. Unmatched junction bases numbered 5, after V lost 3 bases and J lost 6 bases. Germline CDR1 and CDR2: SGHTA and FQGTGA. CDR3 sequence: CASSFKREGRNEQFF. CDR3 sequence (DNA): TGTGCCAGCAGCTTTAAGCGGGAGGGACGCAATGAGCAGTTCTTC.

The table lists this clone with a few counts. At one of its ends the junction is not consistent with the germline gene, which may arise from a read error. The genes are TRBV7-2 and TRBJ1-1, with TRBD1 as a possible D gene (6 bases). This CDR3 is 16 amino acids long. From germline, CDR1 is SGHTA and CDR2 FQGNSA. The DNA of the CDR3 is TGTGCCAGCAGCACTAGGGACGGAAAAGGGGACACTGAGGCTTTCTTT. This encodes CASSTRDGKGDTEAFF.

This clone was observed a few times. Other DNA sequences of this sample code for an identical CDR3. This chain joins TRBV30 and TRBJ2-5; 12 bases match TRBD2. Looked up from germline, CDR1 is GTSNPN and CDR2 is SVGIG (reference sequence). CDR3 length equals 16 residues. Trimming took 0 bases from V and 2 from J; bases not matched to a gene: 4. In nucleotides, the CDR3 is TGTGCCTGGAGTGTAGCACTAGCGGGAGGACAAGAGACCCAGTACTTC. Translated: CAWSVALAGGQETQYF.

This clone was observed a few times. The chain couples TRBV7-2 to TRBJ1-2; 11 bases match TRBD1. Trimming cost V 5 bases and J 5 bases; bases outside gene matches: 4. Germline V CDR1 and CDR2: SGHTA, FQGNSA. The CDR3 spans 14 residues. CDR3: CASSPGQGGYGYTF. Written as DNA, the CDR3 is TGTGCCAGCAGCCCGGGACAGGGGGGGTATGGCTACACCTTC. The whole variable domain, filled in from reference TRBV7-2 and TRBJ1-2, reads GAGVSQSPSNKVTEKGKDVELRCDPISGHTALYWYRQSLGQGLEFLIYFQGNSAPDKSGLPSDRFSAERTGGSVSTLTIQRTQQEDSAVYLCASSPGQGGYGYTFGSGTRLTVV.

This clone was counted only a few times. This chain links TRBV9 with TRBJ1-2; D is unclear. Trimming removed 2 bases from V and 4 bases from J, with 18 bases in between. The CDR3 loop spans 16 amino acids. Germline-derived CDR1 and CDR2 are SGDLS and YYNGEE. CDR3 in DNA: TGTGCCAGCAGCGTGTCTTTAGACGGGTTTCTCTATGGCTACACCTTC. It codes for CASSVSLDGFLYGYTF.

The chain is built from TRBV9 and TRBJ2-7, with 10 bases matching TRBD1. From germline, CDR1 is SGDLS and CDR2 YYNGEE. The V segment lost 1 base and the J segment 4 bases; nucleotides outside the gene matches: 8. This CDR3 contains 16 residues. The CDR3 sequence: CASSVITGTGEYEQYF. Written as DNA, the CDR3 is TGTGCCAGCAGCGTAATTACCGGGACAGGGGAATACGAGCAGTACTTC.

This clone was seen only a few times. The rearrangement uses TRBV29-1 and TRBJ2-1, with D perhaps matching TRBD1 (6 bases). The CDR3 spans 11 residues. CDR1 and CDR2 from the germline V gene are SQVTM and ANQGSEA. With 6 bases removed from V and 8 bases from J, the gap between germline ends came to 11 bases. The CDR3 here is CSVQGFDEQFF. In nucleotides, the CDR3 is TGCAGCGTCCAGGGGTTCGATGAGCAGTTCTTC.

The chain carries TRBV7-2 and TRBJ1-2; D not certain. The CDR3 runs to 15 residues. Per germline, CDR1 SGHTA and CDR2 FQGNSA. V was cut by 1 base and J by 2 bases, with 11 bases left in between. The CDR3 protein is CASSLGNLRNYGYTF. Here the CDR3 DNA reads TGTGCCAGCAGCTTAGGTAACTTACGGAACTATGGCTACACCTTC.

The table lists this clone with a few counts. The chain carries TRBV6-1 and TRBJ1-5; a possible D gene is TRBD1 (5 bases). This CDR3 comprises 17 residues. Germline values: CDR1 MNHNS, CDR2 SASEGT. V lost 0 bases and J 2 bases, leaving 14 bases between the germline ends. CDR3: CASSEAPGVGGNQPQHF. DNA of the CDR3: TGTGCCAGCAGTGAAGCGCCGGGGGTTGGGGGCAATCAGCCCCAGCATTTT.

This clone was counted between two and nine times. The gene calls are TRBV4-1 and TRBJ2-2, with 14 bases identical to TRBD2. Trimming took 5 bases from V and 7 from J; bases not matched to a gene: 12. Germline V lookup: CDR1 MGHRA, CDR2 YSYEKL. The CDR3 is made up of 18 amino acids. CDR3 amino acids: CASSTRTSGGPHGGELFF. The CDR3 DNA follows: TGCGCCAGCAGCACCCGGACTAGCGGGGGGCCCCATGGCGGGGAGCTGTTTTTT.

This chain connects TRBV7-2 to TRBJ1-5; D ambiguous. CDR1 is SGHTA and CDR2 is FQGNSA in the germline V gene. The CDR3 is 16 amino acids. V was shortened by 5 bases and J by 1 base, with 15 bases between the two germline ends. The DNA of the CDR3 is TGTGCCAGCAGCCCCAGAGGGTTTGGGAGCAATCAGCCCCAGCATTTT. Translation: CASSPRGFGSNQPQHF.

This clone turned up a few times. The chain employs TRBV2 and TRBJ1-5, with a possible D match to TRBD1 (6 bases). The V and J ends lost 6 bases and 3 bases respectively, with 9 bases between them. CDR1 is SNHLY, CDR2 FYNNEI, per germline. This CDR3 is built from 13 residues. As DNA, the CDR3 is TGTGCCAGCAGAGGACAGCTCAATCAGCCCCAGCATTTT. This codes for CASRGQLNQPQHF.

The chain couples TRBV29-1 to TRBJ2-3; 10 bases are a match to TRBD2. Germline V gene data show CDR1 as SQVTM and CDR2 as ANQGSEA. V gave up 3 bases and J gave up 1 base; unmatched junction bases: 7. This CDR3 spans 16 amino acids. DNA for the CDR3: TGCAGCGTTGAGTCCTTTGGACTAGCGGGCACAGATACGCAGTATTTT. Amino acids: CSVESFGLAGTDTQYF.